This TCR beta chain was found in a study of cytomegalovirus exposure and HLA in healthy donors. Findings of the study overall: Later findings reportedly placed an Asian-associated ancestry cluster below the approximately 670-donor mean for N-insertions. Reports state that TCR beta sequences accurately predicted most subjects' HLA-A and HLA-B alleles.

With 60 Vbeta and 13 Jbeta primers, the PCR was carried out. Clones were sequenced by immunoSEQ multiplex PCR, and TCRdb holds only the in-frame ones, with some missing. The sample table includes under 85,000 clones. V was pared by 3 bases and J by 8 bases, with 9 bases of the junction left unmatched. Germline-derived CDR1 and CDR2 are MGHDK and SYGVNS. This CDR3 region has 16 residues. In regard to this clone: No antigen is known for it.

The sample consisted of PBMCs. This chain joins TRBV25-1 and TRBJ2-1; 11 bases map to TRBD1. This TCR derives from a boy aged 10-17 years in good health and CMV-seronegative. The CDR3 is CASSDPGTGGIDEQFF. Written as DNA, the CDR3 is TGTGCCAGCAGTGATCCCGGGACAGGGGGTATAGATGAGCAGTTCTTC.